A single sample gave rise to the 24 T cell receptor beta chains below, sequenced in a study of response to subunit inactivated influenza vaccine. MiXCR, run by TCRdb on the RT-PCR reads, gives a single entry per CDR3 protein. Here the sample spans 650,000 to 800,000 distinct CDR3 sequences, approximately 18% being singletons. The sample here was PBMCs from blood, taken about 5 days after vaccination. Source of these receptors: a man aged 50 or older who received an inactivated influenza vaccine.

This clonotype was counted between two and nine times. The V gene is TRBV24-1, the J gene TRBJ2-7; D unresolved. CDR3 size: 13 residues. Germline CDR1 and CDR2: KGHDR and SFDVKD. The V and J ends lost 4 bases and 7 bases respectively, with 13 bases between them. The CDR3, as DNA: TGTGCCACCAGTGACCCAAGTTCCGGGGAGCAGTACTTC. Translating gives CATSDPSSGEQYF.

V usage is TRBV5-6 and J usage is TRBJ2-1; maybe TRBD2 (5 bases). CDR3 length: 16 amino acids. The V gene's germline CDR1 is SGHDT and CDR2 YYEEEE. V was trimmed by 2 bases and J by 0 bases, leaving 12 bases between them. CDR3 nucleotide sequence: TGTGCCAGCAGCTTAAGAGGGCCGTTCTCCTACAATGAGCAGTTCTTC. Residues: CASSLRGPFSYNEQFF.

This clonotype was observed a few times. The J gene is TRBJ1-2, the V gene TRBV10-3; D gene unclear. Germline CDR1 ENHRY, CDR2 SYGVKD. The CDR3 loop spans 15 amino acids. Trimming pared 3 bases from V and 1 base from J, leaving 12 bases between. The CDR3 coding sequence is TGTGCCATCAGTGAAGCGACGACTCATAACTATGGCTACACCTTC. Translating it yields CAISEATTHNYGYTF.

Of note for this clonotype: Its ends do not fully match the called genes, so a read error is possible. As DNA, the CDR3 is TGTGCCAGCGTGCAGGGGGCAGACACAGTTACGCAGTATTTT. Residues: CASVQGADTVTQYF. J is TRBJ2-3 and V is TRBV12-3 or TRBV12-4; 8 bases line up with TRBD1. The CDR3 contains 14 residues.

In regard to this clonotype: One end of the junction varies from germline; a read error may be responsible. The chain combines TRBV15 with TRBJ2-6; 10 nucleotides align to TRBD1. Germline lookup yields CDR1 LNHNV and CDR2 YYDKDF (reference sequence). The CDR3 runs 21 residues. CDR3: CATSRDKKPGQGFSGANVLSF. DNA of the CDR3: TGTGCCACCAGCAGAGATAAAAAGCCGGGACAGGGGTTCTCTGGGGCCAACGTCCTGTCTTTC.

J is TRBJ2-7 and V is TRBV2, with TRBD2 as a possible D gene (6 bases). This CDR3 contains 14 residues. Trimming stripped 7 bases from V and 3 bases from J, with 16 bases between. Per germline, CDR1 SNHLY and CDR2 FYNNEI. The DNA of the CDR3 is TGTGCCAGCATGGGTATGGGACTGATCTACGAGCAGTACTTC. Translated: CASMGMGLIYEQYF.

This clonotype showed up just a few times. This chain links TRBV28 with TRBJ2-1; D call uncertain. Looked up from germline, CDR1 is MDHEN and CDR2 is SYDVKM. V lost 3 bases to trimming and J lost 9 bases, with 15 bases between them. The CDR3 consists of 14 residues. CDR3 sequence reads: CASSFGLYHGEQFF. The CDR3 bases are TGTGCCAGCAGTTTCGGCTTATACCATGGTGAGCAGTTCTTC.

In its sample, this clonotype was seen a few times. V usage is TRBV6-5 and J usage is TRBJ1-3; no definite D call. Trimming stripped 5 bases from V and 4 bases from J, with 9 bases between. The V gene's germline CDR1 is MNHEY and CDR2 SVGAGI. The CDR3 extends over 13 amino acids. The CDR3 sequence is CASSIQQGNTIYF. The CDR3 DNA sequence: TGTGCCAGCAGTATACAACAGGGAAACACCATATATTTT.

CDR3 nucleotide sequence: TGCAGTGCTCACCGGGGCTCGGGGTCGGAAGACAATGAGCAGTTCTTC. It specifies CSAHRGSGSEDNEQFF. The genes are TRBV20-1 and TRBJ2-1; D may correspond to TRBD1 or TRBD2 (5 bases each). Germline V gives CDR1 DFQATT, CDR2 SNEGSKA (reference sequence). This CDR3 has 16 amino acids. Trimming removed 5 bases at V and 5 bases at J, with 22 bases between.

This clonotype has a handful of counts. This sequence joins TRBV29-1 and TRBJ1-2; no reliable D call. Trimming took off 6 bases at V and 4 bases at J, with 15 bases between the two ends. CDR1 is SQVTM and CDR2 is ANQGSEA in the germline V gene. This CDR3 comprises 13 residues. The CDR3 protein is CSVTTRTGYGYTF. The CDR3 coding sequence is TGCAGCGTAACGACAAGGACTGGCTATGGCTACACCTTC.

V is TRBV27 and J is TRBJ2-2, with 8 bases lining up with TRBD2. This CDR3 region has 18 residues. After removal of 3 bases from V and 4 bases from J, the junction contained 13 bases not matched to a gene. Germline values: CDR1 MNHEY, CDR2 SMNVEV (reference sequence). The CDR3, as DNA: TGTGCCAGCAGTTTCATCCTAGCGGGTTCCGATAGCACCGGGGAGCTGTTTTTT. Translation: CASSFILAGSDSTGELFF.

This clonotype showed up just a few times. The J gene is TRBJ1-2, the V gene TRBV2; a weak D match, TRBD1 (5 bases). Germline V gene data show CDR1 as SNHLY and CDR2 as FYNNEI. This CDR3 region has 15 residues. V was pared by 0 bases and J by 2 bases, with 10 bases between. For the CDR3, the DNA is TGTGCCAGCAGTGAAGCACTCCAGGGAAACTATGGCTACACCTTC. Its translation: CASSEALQGNYGYTF.

The chain joins TRBV3-1 to TRBJ2-2; 11 bases agree with TRBD2. Germline CDR1 and CDR2: LGHDT and YNNKEL (reference sequence). The trim removed 5 bases at V and 8 bases at J, leaving 10 bases unmatched. This CDR3 contains 16 residues. CDR3 DNA: TGTGCCAGCAGCAAGGGACTAGCGGACTCCTCAGGGGAGCTGTTTTTT. It yields the protein CASSKGLADSSGELFF.

There are a few counts of this clonotype. The chain recombines TRBV7-2 with TRBJ2-4; D might be TRBD1 (5 bases). This CDR3 has 17 amino acids. Per the germline V gene, CDR1 is SGHTA and CDR2 is FQGNSA. V was clipped by 4 bases and J by 1 base, with 17 bases between them. In DNA form, the CDR3 reads TGTGCCAGCAGCTATGATAAGTTTGACAGCGCCAAAAACATTCAGTACTTC. It yields the protein CASSYDKFDSAKNIQYF. Based on the CDR3 plus reference TRBV7-2 and TRBJ2-4, the full variable domain is GAGVSQSPSNKVTEKGKDVELRCDPISGHTALYWYRQSLGQGLEFLIYFQGNSAPDKSGLPSDRFSAERTGGSVSTLTIQRTQQEDSAVYLCASSYDKFDSAKNIQYFGAGTRLSVL.

This clonotype was counted at least ten times. This chain joins TRBV12-3 or TRBV12-4 and TRBJ2-3; 11 bases match TRBD2. This CDR3 comprises 15 residues. V dropped 5 bases and J dropped 6; count of bases not matched to a gene: 7. Written as DNA, the CDR3 is TGTGCCAGCAGTCCACTGGGACTAGCGGCGGATACGCAGTATTTT. It translates to CASSPLGLAADTQYF.

This clonotype has at least ten counts. This chain links TRBV7-2 with TRBJ2-2; TRBD1 agrees at 8 bases. V shed 10 bases, J shed 3 bases, and the junction held 13 bases outside the gene matches. In germline, CDR1 is SGHTA, CDR2 FQGNSA. This CDR3 contains 16 residues. CDR3 sequence (DNA): TGTGCCAACCGGACAGGGCGTAAGGGTTACACCGGGGAGCTGTTTTTT. This sequence encodes CANRTGRKGYTGELFF.

This clonotype has only a few counts. V is TRBV20-1 and J is TRBJ2-5; possible D gene TRBD2, 6 bases. V lost 3 bases, J lost 5 bases, and 13 bases lay in between. Germline V lookup: CDR1 DFQATT, CDR2 SNEGSKA (reference sequence). CDR3 size: 13 residues. Here the CDR3 reads CSARGGVGETQYF. Written as DNA, the CDR3 is TGCAGTGCTAGGGGGGGTGTTGGTGAGACCCAGTACTTC.

In this sample, this clonotype turned up many times. V usage is TRBV24-1 and J usage is TRBJ2-1; D may be TRBD1 (6 bases). This CDR3 region has 13 residues. CDR1 and CDR2 (germline): KGHDR, SFDVKD. The V and J ends lost 3 bases and 10 bases respectively, with 12 bases between them. CDR3 region: CATSDLQGREQFF. Here the CDR3 DNA reads TGTGCCACCAGTGATCTACAGGGTCGCGAGCAGTTCTTC.

This clonotype has more than one count but fewer than ten. The rearrangement uses TRBV29-1 and TRBJ2-2, with 7 bases that match TRBD1. Per germline, CDR1 SQVTM and CDR2 ANQGSEA. The CDR3 totals 13 residues. Trimming removed 2 bases from V and 3 bases from J; junction bases left unmatched: 0. CDR3 sequence reads: CSVETGDTGELFF. CDR3 nucleotides: TGCAGCGTTGAAACAGGGGACACCGGGGAGCTGTTTTTT.

This clonotype was recorded at least ten times. V is TRBV20-1 and J is TRBJ2-7, with a tentative D call TRBD1 (6 bases). CDR3 length: 13 residues. Germline values: CDR1 DFQATT, CDR2 SNEGSKA (reference sequence). The V gene lost 5 bases and the J gene lost 1 base, with 12 bases spanning the gap. The CDR3 DNA reads as TGCAGTGCTGGCAGGGGAATTTCCTACGAGCAGTACTTC. This translates into CSAGRGISYEQYF.

The chain recombines TRBV7-2 with TRBJ2-3, with 13 positions matching TRBD2. The CDR3 has 15 amino acids. Germline V gene lookup returns CDR1 SGHTA and CDR2 FQGNSA. V lost 5 bases, J lost 8 bases, and 7 bases stayed unmatched. The CDR3, as DNA: TGTGCCAGCAGCACCCGGACTAGCGGGGGCAGTACGCAGTATTTT. It yields the protein CASSTRTSGGSTQYF.

In its sample, this clonotype was seen a few times. The rearrangement joins TRBV28 to TRBJ2-5; D is possibly TRBD2 (5 bases). V dropped 3 bases and J dropped 3 bases, with 17 bases sitting between them. The CDR3 length is 16 residues. CDR1 MDHEN and CDR2 SYDVKM come from the germline V gene. CDR3 sequence reads: CASSFLEVAAEETQYF. CDR3 coding DNA: TGTGCCAGCAGTTTTTTGGAGGTGGCGGCGGAAGAGACCCAGTACTTC.

The chain has TRBV6-2 or TRBV6-3 and TRBJ1-2, with 8 bases aligning to TRBD1. Germline V gene lookup returns CDR1 MNHEY and CDR2 SVGEGT. After removal of 5 bases from V and 3 bases from J, the junction contained 8 bases not matched to a gene. This CDR3 contains 15 residues. CDR3 DNA: TGTGCCAGCAGTCCGCGGACAGGGAGCTACTATGGCTACACCTTC. Translating it yields CASSPRTGSYYGYTF.

The CDR3: CASSLGQGTGSPLHF. CDR3 coding DNA: TGTGCCAGCAGTTTAGGTCAGGGGACGGGATCACCCCTCCACTTT. The V gene is TRBV12-3 or TRBV12-4, the J gene TRBJ1-6; D perhaps matches TRBD1 (6 bases). The CDR3 runs 15 residues. V was shortened by 1 base and J by 10 bases, with 14 bases between the two germline ends.